This T cell receptor beta chain was obtained from a study of T cells in Graves' hyperthyroidism and ophthalmopathy (dated by TCRdb to the late 2010s). The study in broad terms: Peripheral blood samples were taken at the time of initial diagnosis, prior to any treatment. Prospective prediction of ophthalmopathy was tested in an independent validation cohort of some 20 hyperthyroidism patients and 15 to 17 patients who later progressed to ophthalmopathy. The roughly 100 discovery patients were divided at random into training and test sets in a 7:3 ratio. Once sampling was done, hyperthyroidism patients were given methimazole at a starting dose of 30 mg daily, whereas ophthalmopathy patients were given high-dose intravenous methylprednisolone. A discovery cohort of roughly 100 patients, roughly 43 with Graves' ophthalmopathy and fewer than 65 with stable Graves' hyperthyroidism, was used to find distinguishing TCR V-J signatures. Thyroid tissue and blood T-cell repertoires from six Graves' hyperthyroidism patients were also compared in the study. The paper describes TCR Vbeta CDR3 sequencing of 140 or so peripheral blood samples, made up of fewer than 50 ophthalmopathy patients, more than 70 hyperthyroidism patients and approximately 17 progressor patients. Beyond this particular receptor, the publication reports: Blood samples also contained most of the expanded thyroid clonotypes (frequency above 0.001), which suggests that blood repertoires may reflect thyroid immune responses. In validation, the model predicted progression to ophthalmopathy with 55% to 71% sensitivity and less than 75% specificity, a median of around 6.6 months before onset. A model built on a 13 V-J signature distinguished ophthalmopathy from stable hyperthyroidism, reaching 85% to 90% sensitivity and about 81% specificity in cross-validation and 80%/75% in testing. Sample size was not statistically predetermined, and blinding of investigators to group allocation was not performed.

This clonotype was seen a few times. The antigen this receptor binds is unknown. Base qualities are not recorded, but no much larger clone differs from it by a single base. Stable Graves' hyperthyroidism was defined as no progression to ophthalmopathy during 18 months of follow-up. Hyperthyroidism patients were newly diagnosed, had a disease duration of under 2 months, and were aged 18 to 65 years. Patients with uncontrolled infections, other autoimmune diseases, pregnancy or lactation were excluded. Diagnoses relied on clinical symptoms, serum thyroxine and TRAb, thyroid ultrasound and orbital computed tomography. PBMCs were isolated from about 9.1 ml of fresh peripheral blood by Ficoll-Paque density gradient centrifugation. Total RNA was extracted with Trizol reagent, and quality was checked on an Agilent 2100 Bioanalyzer. V and J lose 6 bases and 3 bases, and a span of 5 bases separates them. Including cysteine and phenylalanine, the CDR3 has 11 amino acids. Solely the CDR3 DNA is kept, with 33 bases framed from the first base. CDR1 and CDR2, looked up from the germline V gene, are LGHNT and FRNRAP.

Amplification of TCR beta CDR3 regions was carried out from RNA transcripts. A first-round RT-PCR of the TCR CDR3 used the HTBI primer set with the Qiagen OneStep RT-PCR kit. A second multiplex PCR round built the libraries, followed by size selection and purification. The libraries were sequenced on an Illumina HiSeq2000 using paired-end 100 bp reads. From the authors' description of their analysis: SOAPnuke was used to process the raw data, with reads discarded if the reads contained adapters or uncalled bases, had a mean Phred below 15, or lacked an exact constant-primer or identifier match. COPE v1.2.5 was used to merge the high-quality paired reads, and each unique nucleotide sequence was defined as a clonotype. MiTCR v1.1 was used to align the clonotypes against IMGT TRBV, TRBD and TRBJ reference segments. The analysis included only V-J combinations with a frequency above 0.0001, which together covered around 99% of the repertoires. The TCS score was defined as F50 (clonal expansion) divided by E x V (chaos), with BLOSUM62-based TCRdist calculated between CDR3 peptides within each V-J. Welch's t-statistics and random forest reduced approximately 520 V-J features to around 14, which were used in a naive Bayes classifier (R e1071). TCRdb reprocessed the public reads (quality trimming at Q25 with fastp, clone calling with MiXCR) and kept in-frame beta chains. Rows with a matching CDR3 protein are joined into one entry that keeps the most common DNA and genes. The V and J calls and clone size are TCRdb's, not the authors'. This sample gives approximately 700,000 distinct CDR3 sequences in total; less than 20% of them show up just once. Jointly, the top ten make up roughly 8% of the sample.

The clonotype was recovered from a man aged 18 to 29 with Graves' hyperthyroidism. Material for sequencing was blood. In this chain, TRBV12-5 is recombined with TRBJ1-1, with the D gene too uncertain to name. The CDR3 protein: CASGPDTEAFF. The nucleotides read TGTGCTAGTGGGCCAGACACTGAAGCTTTCTTT.